The entry below gives a single T cell receptor (beta chain) sequence along with its context. It was with a sample-barcoded 5' primer and a J-beta primer mix that a second PCR of about 6 to 12 cycles was run. TCRdb re-analysed the 5' RACE reads in MiXCR, keeping a single row per CDR3 protein. The table includes some 1.5 million distinct CDR3 sequences, approximately 39% detected once. The sample belongs to a study of blood T cells in healthy people across ages. This CDR3 comprises 14 residues. V lost 5 bases to trimming and J lost 14 bases, with 22 bases between them. The clonotype originates from a woman aged 18-29 years in good health. The chain combines TRBV12-3 or TRBV12-4 with TRBJ2-1; a possible D gene is TRBD1 (6 bases). Sequencing was carried out using blood. The CDR3 here is CASSATPGTAGEFF. The CDR3 DNA reads TGTGCCAGCAGTGCAACCCCAGGGACCGCAGGGGAGTTCTTC.